The 9 T cell receptor beta chains presented below share a single source sample, sequenced in a study of blood T cell repertoires in COVID-19. The protocol was immunoSEQ multiplex PCR, while the TCRdb copy is restricted to in-frame clones and leaves out a portion. The sample yields hundreds of thousands of clones, approximately 86% seen once. Sequenced: PBMCs or T cells enriched from blood (not recorded which). The receptors come from a woman aged 50 to 60 who had recovered from COVID-19.

This chain links TRBV7-9 with TRBJ2-7; D is ambiguous. With 4 bases removed from V and 0 bases from J, the gap between germline ends came to 10 bases. There are 14 residues in the CDR3. The germline CDR1 and CDR2 sequences are SEHNR and FQNEAQ (reference sequence). The CDR3 nucleotides read TGTGCCAGCAGCTCGACAAGTAGCTCCTACGAGCAGTACTTC. This sequence encodes CASSSTSSSYEQYF. Full variable domain (rest looked up from reference TRBV7-9 and TRBJ2-7): DTGVSQNPRHKITKRGQNVTFRCDPISEHNRLYWYRQTLGQGPEFLTYFQNEAQLEKSRLLSDRFSAERPKGSFSTLEIQRTEQGDSAMYLCASSSTSSSYEQYFGPGTRLTVT.

The chain has TRBV7-9 and TRBJ1-1, with 7 nucleotides matching TRBD1. The CDR3 has 14 residues. V gave up 5 bases and J gave up 3 bases; unmatched junction bases: 6. The germline gives CDR1 SEHNR, CDR2 FQNEAQ (reference sequence). The CDR3 DNA follows: TGTGCCAGCAGCCGACAGGGTGTGGACACTGAAGCTTTCTTT. This translates into CASSRQGVDTEAFF.

The CDR3 coding sequence is TGTGCCAGCAGTCTTAGGACTCCTTACGAGCAGTACTTC. Its protein is CASSLRTPYEQYF. The chain carries TRBV28 and TRBJ2-7, with D perhaps matching TRBD2 (5 bases). Trimming took 5 bases from V and 4 from J, leaving 12 bases between them. The CDR3 is made up of 13 amino acids. Germline CDR1 and CDR2: MDHEN and SYDVKM.

CDR3 DNA: TGTGCCAGCAGCCCCGTGAGCAGGGCCACTGAAGCTTTCTTT. Amino acids: CASSPVSRATEAFF. V and J are TRBV7-9 and TRBJ1-1; a weak D match, TRBD1 (5 bases). Trimming removed 5 bases at V and 4 bases at J, with 14 bases between. Germline CDR1 is SEHNR and CDR2 is FQNEAQ (reference sequence). The CDR3 covers 14 residues. The full variable domain, with the rest looked up from reference TRBV7-9 and TRBJ1-1, is DTGVSQNPRHKITKRGQNVTFRCDPISEHNRLYWYRQTLGQGPEFLTYFQNEAQLEKSRLLSDRFSAERPKGSFSTLEIQRTEQGDSAMYLCASSPVSRATEAFFGQGTRLTVV.

Here the CDR3 DNA reads TGCGCCAGCAGCCTTTGGCCGGGGGAACAAGAGACCCAGTACTTC. Translating it yields CASSLWPGEQETQYF. The gene calls are TRBV4-1 and TRBJ2-5, with D possibly TRBD2 on 6 matching bases. V lost 4 bases and J lost 2, with 14 bases in between. Per the germline V gene, CDR1 is MGHRA and CDR2 is YSYEKL. The CDR3 extends over 15 amino acids.

The V and J genes are TRBV2 and TRBJ2-7, with 9 bases identical to TRBD1. Germline V gene sequence: CDR1 SNHLY, CDR2 FYNNEI. V lost 8 bases, J lost 4 bases, and 3 bases stayed unmatched. The CDR3 extends over 12 amino acids. The CDR3 DNA is TGTGCCAGCGGGACAGGGTATTACGAGCAGTACTTC. It encodes CASGTGYYEQYF.

The chain couples TRBV3-1 (or the pseudogene TRBV3-2) to TRBJ2-3; D is unresolved. The V gene's germline CDR1 is LGHDT and CDR2 YNNKEL (reference sequence). V shed 0 bases and J shed 7 bases, with 17 bases lying between them. The CDR3 has 16 residues. The CDR3 spells CASSQDVSEPRNTQYF. The DNA for the CDR3 is TGTGCCAGCAGCCAAGATGTGAGCGAACCAAGGAATACGCAGTATTTT.

The chain carries TRBV4-1 and TRBJ2-2; 9 bases align to TRBD1. The germline V gene has CDR1 MGHRA and CDR2 YSYEKL. V lost 1 base and J lost 4; bases outside the gene matches: 1. CDR3 size: 15 residues. The DNA for the CDR3 is TGCGCCAGCAGCCAAGCGACAGGGGGCACCGGGGAGCTGTTTTTT. Protein sequence: CASSQATGGTGELFF.

The chain combines TRBV5-1 with TRBJ2-4; TRBD2 aligns across 7 bases. The V gene's germline CDR1 is SGHRS and CDR2 YFSETQ. V lost 0 bases, J lost 2 bases, and 5 bases stayed unmatched. This CDR3 region has 16 residues. The CDR3 nucleotides read TGCGCCAGCAGCTTGGATGGGGGACTACCCAAAAACATTCAGTACTTC. Its protein product is CASSLDGGLPKNIQYF.